Following are 24 T cell receptor beta chains from one sample sequenced in a study of circulating CD8 cells and anti-PD-1 response in melanoma. TCR libraries were prepared from approximately 15 ng of total RNA with the QIAseq Immune Repertoire TCR panel. MiXCR, applied by TCRdb to the reads, yields one record per CDR3 protein. The sample carries about a thousand distinct CDR3 sequences, approximately 5% recorded once. From live CD3+CD8+TCRalphabeta+ cells, four PD-1 and/or TIGIT subsets were sorted. The starting material was CD8+ T cells from PBMCs, obtained at baseline or after one month of anti-PD-1 therapy (not recorded which). Receptors originate from a human donor with melanoma.

By share of the sample, this clonotype is large. This chain uses TRBV4-2 with TRBJ2-6; D possibly corresponds to TRBD1 (5 bases). This CDR3 is built from 17 residues. CDR1 is LGHNA and CDR2 is YNFKEQ in the germline V gene. Trimming left V 4 bases short and J 0 bases short, with 13 bases between. CDR3 nucleotides: TGTGCCAGCAGCCCAGCAGGGCCCAACTCTGGGGCCAACGTCCTGACTTTC. This codes for CASSPAGPNSGANVLTF.

By its share, this clonotype is large. The rearrangement joins TRBV29-1 to TRBJ2-3; no firm D call. The CDR3 is 14 amino acids. Germline CDR1 SQVTM, CDR2 ANQGSEA. Trimming removed 4 bases from V and 1 base from J, with 12 bases in between. The CDR3 DNA sequence: TGCAGCGTTGTTGGTCTAGACGGCACAGATACGCAGTATTTT. Its translation: CSVVGLDGTDTQYF.

In this sample, this clonotype is medium-sized (0.01 to 0.1%). This chain uses TRBV25-1 with TRBJ1-5; perhaps TRBD1 as D (6 bases). The germline CDR1 and CDR2 sequences are MGHDK and SYGVNS. This CDR3 is 14 amino acids long. Trimming left V 5 bases short and J 3 bases short, with 11 bases between. This CDR3 reads CASSTGQTNQPQHF. CDR3 nucleotides: TGTGCCAGCAGTACTGGACAGACCAATCAGCCCCAGCATTTT.

By its share, this clonotype is medium-sized. This chain uses TRBV29-1 with TRBJ2-7, with D unclear. Trimming pared 5 bases from V and 2 bases from J, leaving 19 bases between. CDR3 length equals 15 residues. Looked up from germline, CDR1 is SQVTM and CDR2 is ANQGSEA. The CDR3 loop reads CSVQAAPTPAYEQYF. For the CDR3, the DNA is TGCAGCGTTCAGGCAGCCCCAACTCCTGCCTACGAGCAGTACTTC.

By share, this clonotype ranks as medium-sized. The V call is TRBV7-3, the J call TRBJ2-1, with 9 bases that match TRBD2. J gave up 0 bases and V 5 bases, and 2 bases lay outside the gene matches. The CDR3 totals 15 residues. The germline V gene has CDR1 SGHTA and CDR2 FQGTGA. CDR3 in DNA: TGTGCCAGCAGCATTAGCGGGGGCTCCTACAATGAGCAGTTCTTC. This translates into CASSISGGSYNEQFF.

In this sample, this clonotype is large (0.1 to 1%). This rearrangement joins TRBV27 to TRBJ2-6; no definite D call. Between the trimmed V and J ends, which lost 5 bases and 0 bases, there was a span of 14 bases. The CDR3 has 17 residues. Germline V CDR1 and CDR2: MNHEY, SMNVEV (reference sequence). CDR3 amino acids: CASSATNQRSGANVLTF. Here the CDR3 DNA reads TGTGCCAGCAGTGCCACTAATCAGCGCTCTGGGGCCAACGTCCTGACTTTC.

This clonotype has only a few counts. This sequence joins TRBV6-2 or TRBV6-3 and TRBJ2-3, with 11 nucleotides matching TRBD2. Unmatched junction bases numbered 5, after V lost 2 bases and J lost 4 bases. The CDR3 contains 16 residues. Germline loops: CDR1 MNHEY, CDR2 SVGEGT. CDR3: CASSYKTSGDPDTQYF. The CDR3 DNA is TGTGCCAGCAGTTACAAGACTAGCGGGGACCCAGATACGCAGTATTTT.

By sample share, this clonotype is large. The V gene is TRBV19, the J gene TRBJ2-1; TRBD2 aligns across 12 bases. The CDR3 runs to 18 residues. Per germline, CDR1 LNHDA and CDR2 SQIVND (reference sequence). The junction had 8 bases not matched to a gene; V was cut back by 0 bases and J by 5 bases. The CDR3 protein is CASSIDPTSGGQHNEQFF. The CDR3 DNA is TGTGCCAGTAGTATAGACCCGACTAGCGGGGGACAACACAATGAGCAGTTCTTC.

Relative to its sample, this clonotype is medium-sized. The chain joins TRBV28 to TRBJ2-3, with 8 bases fitting TRBD1. The CDR3 has 16 residues. Trimming cost V 7 bases and J 0 bases; bases outside gene matches: 9. Per germline, CDR1 MDHEN and CDR2 SYDVKM. The CDR3 DNA sequence: TGTGCCAGCAAGCCAGGGGGCCGAACGAGCACAGATACGCAGTATTTT. It translates to CASKPGGRTSTDTQYF.

In its sample, this clonotype ranks as medium-sized. CDR3 DNA sequence: TGTGCCAGCAGCTTATGGGGCTCCAACTACGAGCAGTACTTC. Protein product: CASSLWGSNYEQYF. The J gene is TRBJ2-7, the V gene TRBV7-2, with D possibly TRBD1 on 5 matching bases. Trimming pared 2 bases from V and 3 bases from J, leaving 11 bases between. Germline-derived CDR1 and CDR2 are SGHTA and FQGNSA. The CDR3 loop spans 14 amino acids.

This clonotype is classed as large. The chain's CDR3 is CASSLWPGVVNNEQFF. In nucleotides, the CDR3 is TGTGCCAGCAGTTTATGGCCGGGGGTAGTTAACAATGAGCAGTTCTTC. The chain couples TRBV27 to TRBJ2-1, with TRBD2 as a possible D gene (6 bases). CDR1 is MNHEY and CDR2 is SMNVEV in the germline V gene (reference sequence). V was cut by 1 base and J by 5 bases, with 15 bases left in between. The CDR3 spans 16 residues.

Sample share makes this clonotype large. V and J are TRBV2 and TRBJ2-1; no reliable D call. The CDR3 sequence is 11 residues long. Deletions cut 4 bases from V and 6 bases from J, with 4 bases between. The V gene's germline CDR1 is SNHLY and CDR2 FYNNEI. The DNA of the CDR3 is TGTGCCAGCAGTGTGAGCAATGAGCAGTTCTTC. This sequence encodes CASSVSNEQFF.

This clonotype rates as large. V gene TRBV19 combines with J gene TRBJ2-7, with D perhaps TRBD1 (6 bases). V dropped 6 bases and J dropped 2 bases, with 14 bases sitting between them. The CDR3 is 14 amino acids. The germline V gene encodes CDR1 LNHDA and CDR2 SQIVND (reference sequence). The CDR3 DNA sequence: TGTGCCAGTAGGAACCGCCAGGGGACCTACGAGCAGTACTTC. Amino acids: CASRNRQGTYEQYF.

Within the sample, this clonotype is large. The chain carries TRBV10-3 and TRBJ1-1, with TRBD1 as a possible D gene (6 bases). Germline-derived CDR1 and CDR2 are ENHRY and SYGVKD. V was pared by 11 bases and J by 4 bases, with 17 bases between. The CDR3 runs 13 residues. CDR3 nucleotides: TGTGCCCAGTCACAGGGTAGGGGCACTGAAGCTTTCTTT. It is translated as CAQSQGRGTEAFF.

This clonotype counts as large. The chain recombines TRBV19 with TRBJ2-1; 8 bases are a match to TRBD1. The V segment lost 3 bases and the J segment 3 bases; nucleotides outside the gene matches: 1. CDR3 length equals 14 residues. CDR1 and CDR2 from the germline V gene are LNHDA and SQIVND (reference sequence). CDR3 DNA sequence: TGTGCCAGTAGTATGACAGGGGACTACAATGAGCAGTTCTTC. Encoded protein: CASSMTGDYNEQFF.

In its sample, this clonotype is large. This chain uses TRBV7-2 with TRBJ2-7; maybe TRBD2 (5 bases). Germline CDR1 is SGHTA and CDR2 is FQGNSA. Between the trimmed V and J ends, which lost 5 bases and 3 bases, there was a span of 11 bases. CDR3 length: 13 amino acids. The DNA of the CDR3 is TGTGCCAGCAGCCCCCCGGCGGGCTACGAGCAGTACTTC. Amino acids: CASSPPAGYEQYF.

On this clonotype itself: A much bigger clone sits one base away, suggesting this may be a read error. The chain combines TRBV5-5 with TRBJ1-4; 7 positions match TRBD1. Losses at the gene ends were 3 bases for V and 5 bases for J; bases not matched to a gene: 7. Per germline, CDR1 SGHKS and CDR2 YYEKEE (reference sequence). The CDR3 runs 15 residues. CDR3 in DNA: TGTGCCAGCAGCTGGATAGGGGGCATAAATGAAAAACTGTTTTTT. Translated: CASSWIGGINEKLFF.

Judged by abundance, this clonotype is medium-sized. This chain connects TRBV28 to TRBJ1-5; D ambiguous. V dropped 7 bases and J dropped 10 bases, with 11 bases sitting between them. The germline CDR1 and CDR2 sequences are MDHEN and SYDVKM. CDR3 size: 11 residues. Here the CDR3 reads CASTVGGPQHF. Here the CDR3 DNA reads TGTGCCAGCACTGTTGGAGGTCCCCAGCATTTT.

The chain links TRBV4-2 to TRBJ1-2; tentatively, D is TRBD1 (6 bases). V was pared by 0 bases and J by 6 bases, with 17 bases between. This CDR3 has 16 residues. The germline V gene encodes CDR1 LGHNA and CDR2 YNFKEQ. The CDR3 DNA is TGTGCCAGCAGCCAAGATGATCAGGGGCGCTGGAATGGCTACACCTTC. Amino acid sequence: CASSQDDQGRWNGYTF.

By share, this clonotype counts as large. This chain uses TRBV19 with TRBJ2-1; D is unresolved. The V and J ends lost 5 bases and 5 bases respectively, with 16 bases between them. The germline V gene has CDR1 LNHDA and CDR2 SQIVND (reference sequence). The CDR3 runs to 15 residues. CDR3 sequence (DNA): TGTGCCAGTAGTCGGGTGCCCGGATTTAACAATGAGCAGTTCTTC. This encodes CASSRVPGFNNEQFF.

The chain links TRBV27 to TRBJ1-2, with unresolved D. The CDR3 has 11 residues. V was cut by 3 bases and J by 2 bases, with 1 base left in between. Looked up from germline, CDR1 is MNHEY and CDR2 is SMNVEV (reference sequence). CDR3 in DNA: TGTGCCAGCAGTTTGAACTATGGCTACACCTTC. Translating gives CASSLNYGYTF.

This clonotype ranks as large. The rearrangement links TRBV27 to TRBJ2-4; tentatively, D is TRBD1 or TRBD2 (5 bases each). Trimming stripped 6 bases from V and 1 base from J, with 7 bases between. Germline V gene sequence: CDR1 MNHEY, CDR2 SMNVEV (reference sequence). This CDR3 is 13 amino acids long. CDR3 region: CASREGAKNIQYF. The DNA of the CDR3 is TGTGCCAGCAGAGAGGGGGCCAAAAACATTCAGTACTTC.

This clonotype is large in the sample. The CDR3 bases are TGTGCCAGCAGCTCCGGACAGGGGGCGCGAGGGGCCAACGTCCTGACTTTC. Amino acid sequence: CASSSGQGARGANVLTF. The chain employs TRBV7-3 and TRBJ2-6; 11 bases are a match to TRBD1. The V gene's germline CDR1 is SGHTA and CDR2 FQGTGA. The length of the CDR3 is 17 residues. Trimming took 4 bases from V and 4 from J; bases not matched to a gene: 6.

Sample share makes this clonotype large. V is TRBV9 and J is TRBJ2-7, with D possibly being TRBD1 (6 bases). V lost 0 bases, J lost 0 bases, and 10 bases lay in between. Germline V gene lookup returns CDR1 SGDLS and CDR2 YYNGEE. CDR3 length: 15 residues. The CDR3 here is CASSVGQASSYEQYF. CDR3 nucleotides: TGTGCCAGCAGCGTAGGACAGGCGAGCTCCTACGAGCAGTACTTC.